This T cell receptor (beta chain) was documented in a study of Graves' ophthalmopathy and Graves' hyperthyroidism. Findings and limits, study-wide: Ophthalmopathy progression prediction by the model yielded a sensitivity of 55% to 71% and a specificity of around 72%. Blood repertoires reportedly contained most expanded thyroid clonotypes above 0.001 frequency.

This CDR3 has 16 amino acids. Germline assignment: CDR1 DFQATT and CDR2 SNEGSKA (reference sequence). The germline V and J ends were trimmed by 3 bases and 4 bases, with 18 bases remaining between them. Amplification targeted the TCR beta CDR3 regions, with RNA transcripts as the source material. After a first-round RT-PCR with HTBI primers, a second-round multiplex PCR was run. TCRdb reprocessed the multiplex PCR reads via MiXCR and lists one record per CDR3 protein. Of more than 40,000 distinct CDR3 sequences in the sample, 50% were seen once. Clinical symptoms and serum thyroxine were used for diagnosis; TRAb, thyroid ultrasound and orbital computed tomography were also relied on. The PBMCs had their origin in roughly 9.8 ml of fresh peripheral blood. This clonotype was recorded at least ten times. Its antigen is as yet unknown.

The clonotype originates from an adult man with Graves' ophthalmopathy. The chain couples TRBV20-1 to TRBJ2-2; D might be TRBD1 or TRBD2, each matching 6 bases. Input material: peripheral blood. The CDR3 DNA reads TGCAGTGCTAGCAGTGTGGGGGGCGCGGGCACCGGGGAGCTGTTTTTT. It encodes CSASSVGGAGTGELFF.